The 32 T cell receptor beta chains below were found in one sample sequenced in a study of siplizumab effects on memory and regulatory T cells. Using immunoSEQ multiplex PCR, the repertoire was profiled, and TCRdb retains in-frame clones only, with some absent. The data show approximately 48,000 clones, with 93% seen just once and 15% to 20% held by the top ten. Source material: CD8+ T cells sorted from blood. The receptors derive from a human donor in good health.

The gene calls are TRBV6-5 and TRBJ1-2; 9 nucleotides line up with TRBD1. Unmatched junction bases numbered 7, after V lost 5 bases and J lost 3 bases. There are 15 residues in the CDR3. CDR1 is MNHEY, CDR2 SVGAGI, per germline. Written as DNA, the CDR3 is TGTGCCAGCAGTCCGTACAGGGGGCTGGACTATGGCTACACCTTC. Translating it yields CASSPYRGLDYGYTF.

This clone was seen once. The genes are TRBV11-2 and TRBJ2-7; no clear D. Germline CDR1 is SGHAT and CDR2 is FQNNGV. V was trimmed by 2 bases and J by 2 bases, leaving 16 bases between them. The CDR3 is 16 residues long. CDR3 DNA: TGTGCCAGCAGCTTACTCCCAGCTGAATCGGCCTACGAGCAGTACTTC. This encodes CASSLLPAESAYEQYF.

This chain links TRBV27 with TRBJ1-5, with TRBD1 as a possible D gene (6 bases). Trimming removed 4 bases from V and 6 bases from J, with 16 bases in between. CDR1 and CDR2 from the germline V gene are MNHEY and SMNVEV (reference sequence). The CDR3 is 15 amino acids. DNA of the CDR3: TGTGCCAGCAGTTCAATACAGGGAGGGTTTCAGCCCCAGCATTTT. It is translated as CASSSIQGGFQPQHF.

The chain carries TRBV4-2 and TRBJ2-1; TRBD2 aligns across 10 bases. Germline V gene lookup returns CDR1 LGHNA and CDR2 YNFKEQ. With V trimmed by 1 base and J by 0 bases, 6 bases remained unmatched. This CDR3 contains 18 residues. DNA for the CDR3: TGTGCCAGCAGCCAAGGACTAGCGGGTGACAGCTCCTACAATGAGCAGTTCTTC. It encodes CASSQGLAGDSSYNEQFF.

The chain employs TRBV7-2 and TRBJ2-3; possibly TRBD2 for D (6 bases). V was pared by 2 bases and J by 2 bases, with 17 bases between. CDR3 length: 17 residues. CDR1 and CDR2 (germline): SGHTA, FQGNSA. For the CDR3, the DNA is TGTGCCAGCAGCTTAAATGTTGGCGGGACCCCCACAGATACGCAGTATTTT. It specifies CASSLNVGGTPTDTQYF.

This clone was seen a single time. The genes are TRBV5-5 and TRBJ1-5; no reliable D call. The CDR3 spans 15 residues. V dropped 2 bases and J dropped 4 bases, with 13 bases sitting between them. Germline CDR1 and CDR2: SGHKS and YYEKEE (reference sequence). This CDR3 reads CASSLSLDGNQPQHF. The CDR3 DNA reads as TGTGCCAGCAGCTTATCCCTCGATGGGAATCAGCCCCAGCATTTT.

The chain recombines TRBV7-3 with TRBJ2-3; 13 positions agree with TRBD2. Per the germline V gene, CDR1 is SGHTA and CDR2 is FQGTGA. The CDR3 is 19 residues long. Trimming at V came to 5 bases and at J to 2 bases, leaving 13 bases not matched to a gene. The CDR3 region is CASSIGTSGTTYLTDTQYF. For the CDR3, the DNA is TGTGCCAGCAGCATCGGGACTAGCGGGACAACCTACCTCACAGATACGCAGTATTTT.

This chain uses TRBV27 with TRBJ2-1; 7 nucleotides align to TRBD1. Trimming took 4 bases from V and 8 from J; bases not matched to a gene: 2. Germline lookup yields CDR1 MNHEY and CDR2 SMNVEV (reference sequence). The CDR3 extends over 12 amino acids. CDR3 coding DNA: TGTGCCAGCAGTTACAGGGGAGATGAGCAGTTCTTC. This gives the protein CASSYRGDEQFF.

The V and J genes are TRBV28 and TRBJ1-5; 7 bases fit TRBD1. CDR1 MDHEN and CDR2 SYDVKM come from the germline V gene. The CDR3 runs 19 residues. The trim removed 7 bases at V and 3 bases at J, leaving 21 bases unmatched. In DNA form, the CDR3 reads TGTGCCAGCACCGCTCGAGGGAGGTGGACAGGCGATTACAATCAGCCCCAGCATTTT. As protein: CASTARGRWTGDYNQPQHF.

CDR3 nucleotides: TGTGCCAGCAGTGGCCGAGGGGGAAGTCTGGCCAAAAACATTCAGTACTTC. The encoded protein is CASSGRGGSLAKNIQYF. The J gene is TRBJ2-4, the V gene TRBV25-1; D might be TRBD1 (6 bases). In germline, CDR1 is MGHDK, CDR2 SYGVNS. V was shortened by 4 bases and J by 1 base, with 17 bases between the two germline ends. The CDR3 runs to 17 residues.

J is TRBJ1-1 and V is TRBV7-9; TRBD1 matches at 7 bases. V lost 5 bases to trimming and J lost 8 bases; unmatched junction nucleotides: 8. Per germline, CDR1 SEHNR and CDR2 FQNEAQ (reference sequence). There are 13 residues in the CDR3. CDR3 loop: CASSVLRDREAFF. The CDR3 DNA sequence: TGTGCCAGCAGCGTGCTCCGGGACAGAGAAGCTTTCTTT. The full variable domain, rest sourced from reference TRBV7-9 and TRBJ1-1, is DTGVSQNPRHKITKRGQNVTFRCDPISEHNRLYWYRQTLGQGPEFLTYFQNEAQLEKSRLLSDRFSAERPKGSFSTLEIQRTEQGDSAMYLCASSVLRDREAFFGQGTRLTVV.

The chain is built from TRBV6-1 and TRBJ2-1, with 7 nucleotides matching TRBD1. V lost 4 bases, J lost 4 bases, and 7 bases stayed unmatched. This CDR3 is built from 15 residues. CDR1 and CDR2 from the germline V gene are MNHNS and SASEGT. The CDR3 bases are TGTGCCAGCAGTGGGTCGGGACAGCGTTACAATGAGCAGTTCTTC. Amino acids: CASSGSGQRYNEQFF.

CDR3 DNA sequence: TGCGCCAGCAGCCAGGGTGACAGGGTGATCACTGAAGCTTTCTTT. Encoded protein: CASSQGDRVITEAFF. This chain connects TRBV4-1 to TRBJ1-1; 7 bases map to TRBD1. CDR1 is MGHRA and CDR2 is YSYEKL in the germline V gene. Trimming cost V 3 bases and J 4 bases; bases outside gene matches: 8. This CDR3 is built from 15 residues.

This clone was observed a few times. The gene calls are TRBV2 and TRBJ1-5; D is ambiguous. V lost 4 bases to trimming and J lost 6 bases, with 10 bases between them. This CDR3 region has 13 residues. Germline CDR1 and CDR2: SNHLY and FYNNEI. CDR3 DNA: TGTGCCAGCAGTGTGAGATGGGGTCAGCCCCAGCATTTT. It is translated as CASSVRWGQPQHF.

This chain uses TRBV27 with TRBJ2-3, with D perhaps TRBD1 or TRBD2 (5 bases each). Germline-derived CDR1 and CDR2 are MNHEY and SMNVEV (reference sequence). Trimming stripped 4 bases from V and 7 bases from J, with 18 bases between. There are 15 residues in the CDR3. CDR3 nucleotide sequence: TGTGCCAGCAGTTCGACCCGGGACCCGACGCATACGCAGTATTTT. Translating gives CASSSTRDPTHTQYF.

J is TRBJ1-1 and V is TRBV6-5; no firm D call. The ends were cut back, 4 bases at V and 1 base at J, with 10 bases in the middle. The CDR3 covers 14 residues. Germline CDR1 MNHEY, CDR2 SVGAGI. The CDR3 DNA reads as TGTGCCAGCAGTTTAAGCAGAGGGAACACTGAAGCTTTCTTT. It yields the protein CASSLSRGNTEAFF.

The chain carries TRBV14 and TRBJ2-7; D uncertain. Germline V gene data show CDR1 as SGHDN and CDR2 as FVKESK. The CDR3 consists of 14 residues. V dropped 1 base and J dropped 3 bases, with 10 bases sitting between them. CDR3 DNA sequence: TGTGCCAGCAGCCAAGTTGAACTAAACTACGAGCAGTACTTC. Residues: CASSQVELNYEQYF. The full variable domain, in which reference TRBV14 and TRBJ2-7 provide the parts outside the CDR3, is EAGVTQFPSHSVIEKGQTVTLRCDPISGHDNLYWYRRVMGKEIKFLLHFVKESKQDESGMPNNRFLAERTGGTYSTLKVQPAELEDSGVYFCASSQVELNYEQYFGPGTRLTVT.

The rearrangement links TRBV5-1 to TRBJ2-1; no definite D call. The CDR3 is made up of 18 amino acids. Germline V gene data show CDR1 as SGHRS and CDR2 as YFSETQ. V lost 0 bases and J lost 2, with 18 bases in between. Here the CDR3 reads CASSLAGAPPVAYNEQFF. CDR3 nucleotides: TGCGCCAGCAGCTTGGCCGGCGCGCCCCCCGTGGCCTACAATGAGCAGTTCTTC.

This rearrangement joins TRBV7-8 to TRBJ2-7, with D tentatively TRBD1 (6 bases). Trimming took 7 bases from V and 3 from J, leaving 16 bases between them. Per germline, CDR1 SGHVS and CDR2 FQNEAQ. CDR3 size: 14 residues. CDR3 residues: CASTSSGQNYEQYF. The CDR3 DNA sequence: TGTGCCAGCACCTCCTCCGGACAGAACTACGAGCAGTACTTC.

The chain is built from TRBV28 and TRBJ2-2; D not resolved. This CDR3 region has 13 residues. The germline CDR1 and CDR2 sequences are MDHEN and SYDVKM. Trimming pared 8 bases from V and 1 base from J, leaving 8 bases between. The CDR3 region has the DNA TGTGCCAGCGGCAACCTGAACACCGGGGAGCTGTTTTTT. Translation gives CASGNLNTGELFF.

The chain is built from TRBV6-4 and TRBJ2-1; 9 nucleotides align to TRBD2. Germline V lookup: CDR1 MRHNA, CDR2 SNTAGT. The CDR3 runs to 16 residues. V lost 6 bases to trimming and J lost 1 base; unmatched junction nucleotides: 7. The CDR3 spells CASSVLAGSSYNEQFF. CDR3 in DNA: TGTGCCAGCAGCGTCCTAGCGGGATCGTCCTACAATGAGCAGTTCTTC.

V gene TRBV4-1 combines with J gene TRBJ2-1; D unresolved. CDR1 MGHRA and CDR2 YSYEKL come from the germline V gene. The CDR3 is 12 amino acids. The V and J ends lost 0 bases and 4 bases respectively, with 1 base between them. The CDR3 DNA reads TGCGCCAGCAGCCAAGATTACAATGAGCAGTTCTTC. Its translation: CASSQDYNEQFF.

The CDR3 sequence: CASSLKGSTPNTEAFF. CDR3 nucleotides: TGTGCCAGCAGTTTAAAAGGGTCGACTCCGAACACTGAAGCTTTCTTT. The genes are TRBV28 and TRBJ1-1, with D unresolved. CDR1 and CDR2 from the germline V gene are MDHEN and SYDVKM. CDR3 length: 16 residues. V was cut by 2 bases and J by 1 base, with 14 bases left in between.

For the CDR3, the DNA is TGTGCCAGCAGTTTATCCGATACGCAGTATTTT. It is translated as CASSLSDTQYF. The chain is built from TRBV28 and TRBJ2-3; D unclear. Between the trimmed V and J ends, which lost 1 base and 6 bases, there was a span of 2 bases. Germline assignment: CDR1 MDHEN and CDR2 SYDVKM. The CDR3 consists of 11 residues. Based on the CDR3 plus reference TRBV28 and TRBJ2-3, the full variable domain is DVKVTQSSRYLVKRTGEKVFLECVQDMDHENMFWYRQDPGLGLRLIYFSYDVKMKEKGDIPEGYSVSREKKERFSLILESASTNQTSMYLCASSLSDTQYFGPGTRLTVL.

The rearrangement joins TRBV11-2 to TRBJ1-3; 7 bases are shared with TRBD1. The CDR3 is 16 residues long. Germline CDR1 reads SGHAT; CDR2 reads FQNNGV. With V trimmed by 4 bases and J by 0 bases, 6 bases remained unmatched. In DNA, the CDR3 is TGTGCCAGCAGCTCTTACAGGGGCGACTCTGGAAACACCATATATTTT. Translating it yields CASSSYRGDSGNTIYF.

The rearrangement uses TRBV5-1 and TRBJ2-1; D unresolved. This CDR3 region has 14 residues. V dropped 1 base and J dropped 8 bases, with 13 bases sitting between them. From germline, CDR1 is SGHRS and CDR2 YFSETQ. The CDR3 loop is CASSLREPIDEQFF. The CDR3 nucleotides read TGCGCCAGCAGCTTGAGGGAACCTATCGATGAGCAGTTCTTC.

The chain uses TRBV18 and TRBJ2-1; the match to TRBD2 covers 7 bases. Germline V gives CDR1 KGHSH, CDR2 LQKENI. The CDR3 totals 19 residues. J gave up 1 base and V 2 bases, and 14 bases lay outside the gene matches. The CDR3 nucleotides read TGTGCCAGCTCACCATCCCCGGGACTAATCATCGGGTCCTACAATGAGCAGTTCTTC. It yields the protein CASSPSPGLIIGSYNEQFF.

V usage is TRBV7-9 and J usage is TRBJ2-7; 8 bases line up with TRBD1. V dropped 3 bases and J dropped 3; count of bases not matched to a gene: 10. CDR3 length equals 16 residues. Germline CDR1 SEHNR, CDR2 FQNEAQ (reference sequence). CDR3 bases: TGTGCCAGCAGCTTTGTCTCCCAGGGGACAGGCTACGAGCAGTACTTC. Protein sequence: CASSFVSQGTGYEQYF.

This chain connects TRBV5-1 to TRBJ2-7; D perhaps matches TRBD1 (6 bases). Trimming stripped 1 base from V and 4 bases from J, with 12 bases between. The germline CDR1 and CDR2 sequences are SGHRS and YFSETQ. The CDR3 totals 14 residues. CDR3 in amino acids: CASSLRGGQYEQYF. The CDR3 DNA reads as TGCGCCAGCAGCTTGCGTGGGGGCCAATACGAGCAGTACTTC.

This clone has a single count. Here the CDR3 DNA reads TGTGCCAGCATCCCGAACAGGGCCCTGGAGACCCAGTACTTC. It codes for CASIPNRALETQYF. The V gene is TRBV7-9, the J gene TRBJ2-5; D may be TRBD1 (6 bases). Germline V gene data show CDR1 as SEHNR and CDR2 as FQNEAQ (reference sequence). The CDR3 is 14 residues long. Between the trimmed V and J ends, which lost 7 bases and 5 bases, there was a span of 17 bases.

The chain employs TRBV28 and TRBJ2-5, with 7 positions matching TRBD2. J was trimmed by 4 bases and V by 5 bases; bases with no gene match: 4. The length of the CDR3 is 13 residues. The germline V gene encodes CDR1 MDHEN and CDR2 SYDVKM. CDR3: CASSPPGGETQYF. For the CDR3, the DNA is TGTGCCAGCAGTCCGCCGGGAGGAGAGACCCAGTACTTC.

The chain carries TRBV27 and TRBJ2-7; the D gene is possibly TRBD2 (6 bases). The germline CDR1 and CDR2 sequences are MNHEY and SMNVEV (reference sequence). V shed 4 bases and J shed 3 bases, with 10 bases lying between them. The CDR3 contains 13 residues. Written as DNA, the CDR3 is TGTGCCAGCAGTTCCGGAGGGGACTACGAGCAGTACTTC. This translates into CASSSGGDYEQYF.